This note documents a single T cell receptor (beta chain) sequence. V was cut by 7 bases and J by 0 bases, with 9 bases left in between. This CDR3 is 13 amino acids long. Per germline, CDR1 MNHEY and CDR2 SVGAGI. This record comes from a study of blood T cell repertoires in COVID-19. Looking at the study overall: Collection of acute and convalescent COVID-19 samples took place in the United States, Italy and Spain. PBMCs, B-cell-depleted T cells, or T cells were the source of the cDNA or gDNA that made up the material.

Original handling: Amplification of reference gene primers provided the estimated nucleated cell counts. TCRdb's copy holds only in-frame clones and misses some; the assay was immunoSEQ multiplex PCR. That table is the source of V, J and clone size, and D and trimming were worked out from the DNA. The repertoire includes 170,000 or so clones, about 86% of them detected once, and around 9% sits in the top ten. Sequences were obtained from peripheral blood. The chain has TRBV6-5 and TRBJ1-2; D is undetermined. The sequence was collected from a man between 45 and 60 years old with active or convalescent COVID-19. CDR3 residues: CASTPGTNYGYTF. The CDR3 bases are TGTGCCAGCACCCCCGGGACTAACTATGGCTACACCTTC.